The 22 T cell receptor beta chains in this list originate from one sample, sequenced in a study of beta chain features in type 1 diabetes. cDNA synthesis used the whole RNA isolate, giving expressed TCRB sequences. TCRdb keeps only in-frame clones here, not all; method: immunoSEQ multiplex PCR. The table records hundreds of thousands of clones, roughly a sixth of them present only once. The sequencing sample was made of naive CD4+ T cells from blood. Receptors originate from a man between 18 and 29 years old in good health.

The chain couples TRBV28 to TRBJ2-3, with 11 bases aligning to TRBD2. This CDR3 has 14 amino acids. Unmatched junction bases numbered 9, after V lost 8 bases and J lost 8 bases. In germline, CDR1 is MDHEN, CDR2 SYDVKM. CDR3 residues: CASALAGGPGTQYF. Here the CDR3 DNA reads TGTGCCAGCGCCTTAGCGGGAGGGCCTGGTACGCAGTATTTT.

The V gene is TRBV7-9, the J gene TRBJ2-1; D gene unclear. Looked up from germline, CDR1 is SEHNR and CDR2 is FQNEAQ (reference sequence). V dropped 0 bases and J dropped 2 bases, with 2 bases sitting between them. CDR3 length: 13 residues. CDR3 bases: TGTGCCAGCAGCTTAGCTCCCTACAATGAGCAGTTCTTC. Its translation is CASSLAPYNEQFF.

This clone appeared a few times. The chain combines TRBV7-3 with TRBJ1-6; TRBD1 matches 9 bases. Germline V gene data show CDR1 as SGHTA and CDR2 as FQGTGA. There are 15 residues in the CDR3. Unmatched junction bases numbered 8, after V lost 5 bases and J lost 9 bases. CDR3 residues: CASSAQGAPGSPLHF. The CDR3 region has the DNA TGTGCCAGCAGCGCACAGGGGGCCCCCGGTTCACCCCTCCACTTT.

Regarding this clone: This same CDR3 is encoded by further DNA sequences in the sample. The chain is built from TRBV29-1 and TRBJ1-1; D is undetermined. This CDR3 has 14 amino acids. Germline-derived CDR1 and CDR2 are SQVTM and ANQGSEA. The germline V and J ends were trimmed by 3 bases and 2 bases, with 13 bases remaining between them. As DNA, the CDR3 is TGCAGCGTTGACTCCTTGGTCCCCAACACTGAAGCTTTCTTT. Encoded protein: CSVDSLVPNTEAFF.

This clone was observed a few times. The rearrangement joins TRBV28 to TRBJ1-5; D not certain. Germline CDR1 and CDR2: MDHEN and SYDVKM. The CDR3 runs to 16 residues. V was shortened by 2 bases and J by 1 base, with 12 bases between the two germline ends. CDR3 protein: CASSLQALWSNQPQHF. The CDR3 bases are TGTGCCAGCAGTTTACAGGCCTTGTGGAGCAATCAGCCCCAGCATTTT.

This clone was seen only a few times. This chain joins TRBV9 and TRBJ1-1; possible D gene TRBD1, 5 bases. From germline, CDR1 is SGDLS and CDR2 YYNGEE. Trimming pared 0 bases from V and 5 bases from J, leaving 17 bases between. CDR3 length equals 16 residues. The CDR3 sequence: CASSVGGRGIDTEAFF. The DNA for the CDR3 is TGTGCCAGCAGCGTAGGGGGCAGAGGAATTGATACTGAAGCTTTCTTT.

This clone was detected only a few times. The rearrangement links TRBV27 to TRBJ1-1, with D uncertain. The V gene's germline CDR1 is MNHEY and CDR2 SMNVEV (reference sequence). This CDR3 comprises 13 residues. The ends were cut back, 2 bases at V and 0 bases at J, with 4 bases in the middle. This CDR3 reads CASSLKMNTEAFF. In DNA, the CDR3 is TGTGCCAGCAGTTTAAAGATGAACACTGAAGCTTTCTTT.

The chain uses TRBV4-3 and TRBJ2-4; tentative D call: TRBD1 (5 bases). V shed 0 bases and J shed 0 bases, with 27 bases lying between them. The CDR3 spans 22 residues. Germline-derived CDR1 and CDR2 are LGHNA and YSLEER. The CDR3 is CASSQEKGLDRPNDLAKNIQYF. CDR3 DNA: TGCGCCAGCAGCCAAGAGAAAGGGCTAGACAGACCAAACGATTTAGCCAAAAACATTCAGTACTTC.

The chain recombines TRBV6-8 with TRBJ2-7; no definite D call. Germline V gene data show CDR1 as MNHGY and CDR2 as SAAAGT. The V end lost 4 bases, the J end lost 6 bases, and 10 bases lay between the germline ends. The CDR3 runs 12 residues. CDR3 protein: CASSLPPSEQYF. Here the CDR3 DNA reads TGTGCCAGCAGTTTACCCCCATCCGAGCAGTACTTC.

This clone was observed a few times. The chain employs TRBV20-1 and TRBJ1-1; 7 bases align to TRBD1. The CDR3 has 10 amino acids. Germline CDR1 reads DFQATT; CDR2 reads SNEGSKA (reference sequence). The ends lost 3 bases at V and 8 bases at J; junction bases unmatched: 0. The CDR3 spells CSARGQEAFF. The DNA of the CDR3 is TGCAGTGCTAGGGGACAGGAAGCTTTCTTT.

This clone appeared a few times. This chain uses TRBV7-2 with TRBJ2-5, with D possibly TRBD1 on 6 matching bases. CDR1 SGHTA and CDR2 FQGNSA come from the germline V gene. V was clipped by 3 bases and J by 0 bases, with 8 bases between them. CDR3 size: 14 residues. The CDR3 reads CASSFHRDQETQYF. CDR3 DNA: TGTGCCAGCAGCTTTCACAGGGACCAAGAGACCCAGTACTTC.

This clone was detected only a few times. The chain employs TRBV28 and TRBJ1-2; 8 bases fit TRBD1. With 3 bases clipped from V and 7 bases from J, the junction kept 7 bases outside the gene matches. The CDR3 length is 14 residues. The germline gives CDR1 MDHEN, CDR2 SYDVKM. CDR3 bases: TGTGCCAGCAGTTTGGTTCAGGGGGCGCGTGGCTACACCTTC. It codes for CASSLVQGARGYTF.

The chain has TRBV27 and TRBJ1-6; D perhaps matches TRBD1 (6 bases). V lost 5 bases to trimming and J lost 10 bases, with 18 bases between them. Per the germline V gene, CDR1 is MNHEY and CDR2 is SMNVEV (reference sequence). CDR3 size: 15 residues. The CDR3 protein is CASSTSTGLRSPLHF. The CDR3 DNA reads TGTGCCAGCAGTACATCAACAGGGCTTCGATCACCCCTCCACTTT.

The rearrangement joins TRBV18 to TRBJ2-7, with D tentatively TRBD2 (5 bases). This CDR3 has 15 amino acids. V was clipped by 2 bases and J by 3 bases, with 14 bases between them. The germline gives CDR1 KGHSH, CDR2 LQKENI. In nucleotides, the CDR3 is TGTGCCAGCTCACCAAGCAGCGGAGGAATCTACGAGCAGTACTTC. Amino acid sequence: CASSPSSGGIYEQYF.

This chain links TRBV7-2 with TRBJ1-1; D remains ambiguous. Trimming took off 10 bases at V and 1 base at J, with 7 bases between the two ends. CDR1 SGHTA and CDR2 FQGNSA come from the germline V gene. This CDR3 has 11 residues. The CDR3 region has the DNA TGTGCCACCATAAAGAACACTGAAGCTTTCTTT. It yields the protein CATIKNTEAFF.

The chain employs TRBV15 and TRBJ2-6, with no clear D. V lost 3 bases, J lost 2 bases, and 8 bases lay in between. Germline-derived CDR1 and CDR2 are LNHNV and YYDKDF (reference sequence). The length of the CDR3 is 15 residues. DNA for the CDR3: TGTGCCACCAGCAGGGTAGGGACTGGGGCCAACGTCCTGACTTTC. This codes for CATSRVGTGANVLTF.

This clone was observed a few times. V and J are TRBV7-2 and TRBJ2-1; D perhaps matches TRBD2 (5 bases). Trimming cost V 0 bases and J 8 bases, with 17 bases left between them. The germline V gene has CDR1 SGHTA and CDR2 FQGNSA. This CDR3 contains 16 residues. CDR3 DNA: TGTGCCAGCAGCTTAGCGCTTACTAGTCTATCTCATGAGCAGTTCTTC. The encoded protein is CASSLALTSLSHEQFF.

The chain has TRBV30 and TRBJ2-1, with 13 bases lining up with TRBD2. CDR3 length: 13 amino acids. CDR1 and CDR2 from the germline V gene are GTSNPN and SVGIG (reference sequence). Germline trimming cut 0 bases from V and 12 bases from J; bases unmatched to any gene: 2. Written as DNA, the CDR3 is TGTGCCTGGAGTGTACGACTAGCGGGGGGGCAGTTCTTC. Its translation is CAWSVRLAGGQFF. The whole variable domain, remainder taken from reference TRBV30 and TRBJ2-1, is SQTIHQWPATLVQPVGSPLSLECTVEGTSNPNLYWYRQAAGRGLQLLFYSVGIGQISSEVPQNLSASRPQDRQFILSSKKLLLSDSGFYLCAWSVRLAGGQFFGPGTRLTVL.

This clone was found many times. V and J are TRBV7-9 and TRBJ2-1, with no clear D. The CDR3 spans 11 residues. Germline lookup yields CDR1 SEHNR and CDR2 FQNEAQ (reference sequence). Trimming took off 0 bases at V and 8 bases at J, with 2 bases between the two ends. The CDR3 sequence is CASSLAHEQFF. DNA for the CDR3: TGTGCCAGCAGCTTAGCCCATGAGCAGTTCTTC.

This rearrangement joins TRBV6-5 to TRBJ1-2; unclear D gene. Looked up from germline, CDR1 is MNHEY and CDR2 is SVGAGI. Trimming pared 6 bases from V and 3 bases from J, leaving 11 bases between. The CDR3 consists of 13 residues. The CDR3 bases are TGTGCCAGCAGCACCAGGCAATACTATGGCTACACCTTC. It is translated as CASSTRQYYGYTF.

Only a few counts were recorded for this clone. The gene calls are TRBV7-9 and TRBJ2-2; no definite D call. The CDR3 is made up of 14 amino acids. With 3 bases removed from V and 1 base from J, the gap between germline ends came to 6 bases. CDR1 is SEHNR, CDR2 FQNEAQ, per germline (reference sequence). CDR3 nucleotide sequence: TGTGCCAGCAGCTTCGGCGGGAACACCGGGGAGCTGTTTTTT. Protein: CASSFGGNTGELFF.

This clone was seen more than once but under ten times. The chain couples TRBV28 to TRBJ1-2; D is unclear. This CDR3 comprises 14 residues. CDR1 and CDR2 (germline): MDHEN, SYDVKM. Trimming took 3 bases from V and 1 from J, leaving 9 bases between them. CDR3 sequence reads: CASSLTHVNYGYTF. Written as DNA, the CDR3 is TGTGCCAGCAGTTTGACTCACGTTAACTATGGCTACACCTTC.